This T cell receptor beta chain was identified during a study of shared clonotypes between healthy human individuals. Splitting of each subset's genomic DNA was done evenly across several immunoSEQ plates. Generated by immunoSEQ multiplex PCR, the TCRdb table keeps only in-frame clones and is missing some. Of 2 million to 2.5 million clones listed, approximately 95% are singletons. Comments on this clone: Its antigen is not known.

Notes on the study in general: Clonotypes shared by all four sorted-subset donors had higher generation probabilities than non-shared clonotypes.

The V and J ends lost 4 bases and 3 bases respectively, with 9 bases between them. Germline CDR1 is MNHNS and CDR2 is SASEGT. This CDR3 has 13 residues. The sequencing input was naive CD4+ T cells sorted from blood. Sample subset: CD45RA+ positively selected. The sequence was obtained from a man between 18 and 35 years old in good health. The rearrangement uses TRBV6-1 and TRBJ2-5; D is undetermined. The CDR3 reads CASSAVMEETQYF. The CDR3 DNA is TGTGCCAGCAGTGCTGTAATGGAAGAGACCCAGTACTTC.